This T cell receptor beta chain was documented in a study of T cell repertoires in cytomegalovirus infection. Overall study: Public TCR beta signature analysis indicated the presence of both CMV infection and matching HLA type.

Study conclusions and caveats: The cumulative frequency of public TCR beta families identified carriers of CMV plus the relevant HLA. In two of eight donors, the top clonotype was HLA-C-restricted CMV-specific.

Details on this clonotype: The antigen remains undetermined.

TCRdb itself ran the reads through MiXCR, one entry per CDR3 protein. The sample contains just under 550,000 distinct CDR3 sequences, 26% of which appear only once. The CDR3 loop spans 13 amino acids. Germline CDR1 LGHNA, CDR2 YSLEER. Trimming left V 1 base short and J 6 bases short, with 8 bases between. The chain uses TRBV4-3 and TRBJ2-3, with a tentative D call TRBD2 (5 bases). The sequencing input was PBMCs. The source is a human donor in good health (CMV status not recorded). Some clones in this sample may be carry-over from other donors' samples. The DNA of the CDR3 is TGCGCCAGCAGCCAAGCGGGAAGGGATACGCAGTATTTT. Translation gives CASSQAGRDTQYF.